The 32 T cell receptor beta chains listed next were all sequenced from one sample in a study of T cells in Graves' hyperthyroidism and ophthalmopathy. Template material for amplifying TCR beta CDR3 regions consisted of RNA transcripts. A first-round RT-PCR of the TCR CDR3 used the HTBI primer set. TCRdb re-called the multiplex PCR reads through MiXCR, storing one row per CDR3 protein. The sample holds roughly 400,000 distinct CDR3 sequences, around 25% seen once. The sequenced sample consisted of blood. These receptors were collected from a man aged 50-59 years with Graves' hyperthyroidism.

The chain joins TRBV4-1 to TRBJ1-5; 10 bases are shared with TRBD1. With 1 base clipped from V and 2 bases from J, the junction kept 14 bases outside the gene matches. Germline V lookup: CDR1 MGHRA, CDR2 YSYEKL. The CDR3 extends over 20 amino acids. The CDR3, as DNA: TGCGCCAGCAGCCAAGGCCCGGGACAGGGGACCGGGCAGGGCAATCAGCCCCAGCATTTT. Translating gives CASSQGPGQGTGQGNQPQHF.

The chain has TRBV12-3 or TRBV12-4 and TRBJ2-3, with 12 bases aligning to TRBD2. The CDR3 length is 19 residues. The V and J ends lost 6 bases and 0 bases, in that order; junction bases with no gene match: 13. For the CDR3, the DNA is TGTGCCAGCAGCCACCCAGGACTAGCGGGACCCCTGAGCACAGATACGCAGTATTTT. This sequence encodes CASSHPGLAGPLSTDTQYF.

The CDR3 region has the DNA TGTGCCAGTAGTATCGGTGCGGGAATGTACAATGAGCAGTTCTTC. It specifies CASSIGAGMYNEQFF. The chain joins TRBV7-3 to TRBJ2-1, with TRBD2 as a possible D gene (6 bases). The V end lost 9 bases, the J end lost 4 bases, and 19 bases lay between the germline ends. Looked up from germline, CDR1 is SGHTA and CDR2 is FQGTGA. The CDR3 contains 15 residues.

This rearrangement joins TRBV19 to TRBJ1-2, with D possibly matching TRBD1 (6 bases). Trimming left V 9 bases short and J 4 bases short, with 15 bases between. Germline V gene data show CDR1 as LNHDA and CDR2 as SQIVND (reference sequence). This CDR3 is built from 13 residues. The CDR3 loop reads CASSRGFSYGYTF. The CDR3 coding sequence is TGTGCCAGCAGCAGGGGTTTCTCCTATGGCTACACCTTC.

The genes are TRBV6-9 and TRBJ2-7; the match to TRBD2 covers 7 bases. Germline values: CDR1 MNHGY, CDR2 SVAAGI. The CDR3 has 14 residues. With V trimmed by 4 bases and J by 3 bases, 6 bases remained unmatched. CDR3 loop: CASSFERGIYEQYF. The CDR3 DNA is TGTGCCAGCAGTTTTGAGCGGGGAATCTACGAGCAGTACTTC.

This clonotype was counted many times. J is TRBJ2-7 and V is TRBV7-6, with 11 bases that match TRBD2. V dropped 2 bases and J dropped 5; count of bases not matched to a gene: 5. Looked up from germline, CDR1 is SGHVS and CDR2 is FNYEAQ. The CDR3 totals 15 residues. CDR3 bases: TGTGCCAGCAGCTTAAGTCTAGCGGGAGGCCACGAGCAGTACTTC. Its protein is CASSLSLAGGHEQYF.

V gene TRBV13 combines with J gene TRBJ2-2; possible D gene TRBD2, 5 bases. The CDR3 sequence is 16 residues long. Germline V lookup: CDR1 PRHDT, CDR2 FYEKMQ (reference sequence). Trimming pared 2 bases from V and 4 bases from J, leaving 14 bases between. The DNA of the CDR3 is TGTGCCAGCAGCTTAATGCTAGCCCAAGGCACCGGGGAGCTGTTTTTT. Translation gives CASSLMLAQGTGELFF.

This chain joins TRBV7-9 and TRBJ1-1; D call uncertain. The V and J ends lost 1 base and 7 bases respectively, with 7 bases between them. This CDR3 is built from 12 residues. Germline V lookup: CDR1 SEHNR, CDR2 FQNEAQ (reference sequence). The CDR3 here is CASSLGRIEAFF. CDR3 in DNA: TGTGCCAGCAGCTTAGGCCGCATTGAAGCTTTCTTT.

This clonotype was recorded at least ten times. The V call is TRBV3-1, the J call TRBJ2-3; D is possibly TRBD2 (5 bases). The CDR3 length is 15 residues. V was shortened by 1 base and J by 1 base, with 9 bases between the two germline ends. The germline V gene has CDR1 LGHDT and CDR2 YNNKEL (reference sequence). The CDR3 DNA is TGTGCCAGCAGCCAAGCTCGGACTGGCACAGATACGCAGTATTTT. Protein: CASSQARTGTDTQYF.

This clonotype was found many times. V is TRBV28 and J is TRBJ2-7; unclear D gene. With 7 bases removed from V and 2 bases from J, the gap between germline ends came to 12 bases. The length of the CDR3 is 13 residues. Germline V gene lookup returns CDR1 MDHEN and CDR2 SYDVKM. CDR3 in amino acids: CASIRRSPYEQYF. The CDR3 nucleotides are TGTGCCAGCATCCGCCGGTCTCCCTACGAGCAGTACTTC.

The chain is built from TRBV24-1 and TRBJ2-3; unclear D gene. The CDR3 spans 13 residues. The germline V gene encodes CDR1 KGHDR and CDR2 SFDVKD. The V end lost 4 bases, the J end lost 2 bases, and 6 bases lay between the germline ends. The CDR3 DNA reads TGTGCCACCAGTGACCTGTACACAGATACGCAGTATTTT. It encodes CATSDLYTDTQYF.

The rearrangement links TRBV3-1 to TRBJ2-7; D gene ambiguous. Germline assignment: CDR1 LGHDT and CDR2 YNNKEL (reference sequence). V lost 3 bases, J lost 0 bases, and 9 bases lay in between. The length of the CDR3 is 14 residues. CDR3 in amino acids: CASSQERSSYEQYF. In DNA, the CDR3 is TGTGCCAGCAGCCAGGAGCGTAGCTCCTACGAGCAGTACTTC.

This clonotype occurred a few times. The V call is TRBV5-6, the J call TRBJ2-7; tentative D call: TRBD2 (7 bases). This CDR3 has 15 residues. Trimming shortened V by 3 bases and J by 5 bases, and 18 bases separated the two germline ends. Germline-derived CDR1 and CDR2 are SGHDT and YYEEEE. The CDR3 sequence is CASSWGGAVLNEQYF. The CDR3 DNA is TGTGCCAGCAGCTGGGGGGGCGCGGTCCTTAACGAGCAGTACTTC.

V is TRBV29-1 and J is TRBJ2-2, with 8 positions matching TRBD2. V trimming: 6 bases; J trimming: 2 bases; junction bases outside the gene matches: 8. This CDR3 region has 15 residues. Germline V gene lookup returns CDR1 SQVTM and CDR2 ANQGSEA. The CDR3 region is CSVGGLAPNTGELFF. CDR3 nucleotides: TGCAGCGTGGGTGGACTAGCCCCAAACACCGGGGAGCTGTTTTTT.

The V and J genes are TRBV27 and TRBJ1-4; D is perhaps TRBD1 (5 bases). The CDR3 length is 14 residues. The V gene lost 3 bases and the J gene lost 5 bases, with 10 bases spanning the gap. Germline V CDR1 and CDR2: MNHEY, SMNVEV (reference sequence). DNA for the CDR3: TGTGCCAGCAGTTTCACAGGTTCAAATGAAAAACTGTTTTTT. Translated, it gives CASSFTGSNEKLFF.

This sequence joins TRBV12-3 or TRBV12-4 and TRBJ1-5; 8 bases are a match to TRBD1. This CDR3 contains 15 residues. J lost 4 bases, V lost 6 bases, and 8 bases had no gene match. The CDR3 protein is CASRFGRQGNQPQHF. DNA for the CDR3: TGTGCCAGCAGGTTTGGTCGACAGGGGAATCAGCCCCAGCATTTT.

About this clonotype: The junction shows a germline mismatch at one end, possibly a read error. This chain connects TRBV27 to TRBJ2-3; D call uncertain. The CDR3 is 15 residues long. Germline V lookup: CDR1 MNHEY, CDR2 SMNVEV (reference sequence). The DNA for the CDR3 is TGCGCCAGCAGCCAAGTTGTACTTAGCACAGATACGCAGTATTTT. Translated, it gives CASSQVVLSTDTQYF.

The V and J genes are TRBV6-1 and TRBJ2-4, with D possibly TRBD1 on 5 matching bases. The CDR3 consists of 17 residues. CDR1 and CDR2 (germline): MNHNS, SASEGT. V was cut by 3 bases and J by 0 bases, with 15 bases left in between. The CDR3 coding sequence is TGTGCCAGCAGTGAGGTGATAACAGGACAAGCCAAAAACATTCAGTACTTC. Its protein product is CASSEVITGQAKNIQYF.

The table lists this clonotype with a few counts. The V call is TRBV13, the J call TRBJ2-3; 8 nucleotides align to TRBD2. V was clipped by 5 bases and J by 4 bases; unmatched bases: 8. Germline lookup yields CDR1 PRHDT and CDR2 FYEKMQ (reference sequence). This CDR3 is 15 amino acids long. The CDR3 DNA reads TGTGCCAGCAGCCAACTAGCGGTTGGGCCAGATACGCAGTATTTT. Its protein is CASSQLAVGPDTQYF.

This clonotype was observed many times. The chain carries TRBV20-1 and TRBJ2-1; D remains unclear. Germline-derived CDR1 and CDR2 are DFQATT and SNEGSKA (reference sequence). This CDR3 has 13 amino acids. V shed 1 base and J shed 8 bases, with 12 bases lying between them. The CDR3 nucleotides are TGCAGTGCTAGAGTAGCCCTATCCGATGAGCAGTTCTTC. It codes for CSARVALSDEQFF.

This clonotype was observed many times. The chain combines TRBV12-3 or TRBV12-4 with TRBJ2-1; 7 bases are a match to TRBD2. CDR3 length: 17 amino acids. Trimming took 6 bases from V and 0 from J; bases not matched to a gene: 11. CDR3 sequence: CASRGTVGRSSYNEQFF. CDR3 coding DNA: TGTGCCAGCAGGGGGACCGTCGGGAGGAGCTCCTACAATGAGCAGTTCTTC.

The chain employs TRBV30 and TRBJ2-1; D uncertain. The CDR3 is 13 amino acids. The V gene's germline CDR1 is GTSNPN and CDR2 SVGIG (reference sequence). The ends were cut back, 4 bases at V and 0 bases at J, with 7 bases in the middle. This CDR3 is CAWNGDSYNEQFF. The DNA of the CDR3 is TGTGCCTGGAACGGCGACTCCTACAATGAGCAGTTCTTC.

CDR3 in DNA: TGCGCCAGCAGCTTTGAAGCGGGGACCCAAGAGACCCAGTACTTC. Its protein product is CASSFEAGTQETQYF. V is TRBV5-1 and J is TRBJ2-5; 7 nucleotides match TRBD2. Germline assignment: CDR1 SGHRS and CDR2 YFSETQ. The CDR3 consists of 15 residues. With 2 bases clipped from V and 1 base from J, the junction kept 5 bases outside the gene matches.

This rearrangement joins TRBV7-8 to TRBJ2-3; D is unresolved. This CDR3 comprises 14 residues. V was shortened by 2 bases and J by 0 bases, with 6 bases between the two germline ends. Germline assignment: CDR1 SGHVS and CDR2 FQNEAQ. The CDR3: CASSLSRSTDTQYF. Written as DNA, the CDR3 is TGTGCCAGCAGCTTATCGCGAAGCACAGATACGCAGTATTTT. Full variable domain (rest looked up from reference TRBV7-8 and TRBJ2-3): GAGVSQSPRYKVAKRGQDVALRCDPISGHVSLFWYQQALGQGPEFLTYFQNEAQLDKSGLPSDRFFAERPEGSVSTLKIQRTQQEDSAVYLCASSLSRSTDTQYFGPGTRLTVL.

This rearrangement joins TRBV3-1 to TRBJ2-4; D might be TRBD1 (5 bases). The germline gives CDR1 LGHDT, CDR2 YNNKEL (reference sequence). V was shortened by 4 bases and J by 5 bases, with 15 bases between the two germline ends. The CDR3 sequence is 15 residues long. The DNA of the CDR3 is TGTGCCAGCAGCCCCCGCTTGGCAGGGCAAAACATTCAGTACTTC. This encodes CASSPRLAGQNIQYF.

This clonotype was seen many times. The rearrangement links TRBV7-2 to TRBJ2-3; D is unclear. V lost 2 bases to trimming and J lost 1 base, with 4 bases between them. The CDR3 runs to 13 residues. Germline-derived CDR1 and CDR2 are SGHTA and FQGNSA. This CDR3 is CASSLSGTDTQYF. The CDR3 DNA reads TGTGCCAGCAGCTTAAGTGGCACAGATACGCAGTATTTT.

Ten or more counts support this clonotype. The J gene is TRBJ2-5, the V gene TRBV2, with 8 nucleotides matching TRBD2. CDR3 length equals 14 residues. The germline V gene has CDR1 SNHLY and CDR2 FYNNEI. V trimming: 7 bases; J trimming: 7 bases; junction bases outside the gene matches: 11. The CDR3 DNA follows: TGTGCCAGCAATCCCGACGGGACTAGTGTGACCCAGTACTTC. Residues: CASNPDGTSVTQYF.

With regard to this clonotype: Just one base apart from a much larger clone, this may be a read error. The genes are TRBV7-9 and TRBJ2-1; the D is unclear. V lost 5 bases and J 2 bases, leaving 19 bases between the germline ends. This CDR3 is built from 17 residues. Germline V gene data show CDR1 as SEHNR and CDR2 as FQNEAQ (reference sequence). DNA of the CDR3: TGTGCCAGCAGCCCGCGTACCCGAAAGAGCCCCTACAATGAGCAGTTCTTC. Translated, it gives CASSPRTRKSPYNEQFF.

This clonotype was detected a few times. This sequence joins TRBV2 and TRBJ2-5; D is unclear. The CDR3 loop spans 13 amino acids. V lost 11 bases and J 7 bases, leaving 20 bases between the germline ends. Germline loops: CDR1 SNHLY, CDR2 FYNNEI. The chain's CDR3 is CAGSPSTKGTQYF. The CDR3 nucleotides read TGTGCCGGGTCGCCGTCTACCAAAGGGACCCAGTACTTC.

This clonotype was seen at least ten times. The chain recombines TRBV11-1 with TRBJ2-1; TRBD1 is a possible D gene (6 bases). Germline values: CDR1 SGHAT, CDR2 FQDESV (reference sequence). The CDR3 sequence is 15 residues long. V lost 0 bases and J lost 7, with 13 bases in between. This CDR3 is CASSLAGQGTNEQFF. Here the CDR3 DNA reads TGTGCCAGCAGCTTAGCGGGACAAGGGACGAATGAGCAGTTCTTC. The full variable domain, in which reference TRBV11-1 and TRBJ2-1 provide the parts outside the CDR3, is EAEVAQSPRYKITEKSQAVAFWCDPISGHATLYWYRQILGQGPELLVQFQDESVVDDSQLPKDRFSAERLKGVDSTLKIQPAELGDSAMYLCASSLAGQGTNEQFFGPGTRLTVL.

This sequence joins TRBV3-1 and TRBJ2-1, with 7 bases fitting TRBD2. Per germline, CDR1 LGHDT and CDR2 YNNKEL (reference sequence). The CDR3 has 14 residues. V lost 5 bases and J lost 7; bases outside the gene matches: 8. CDR3 DNA: TGTGCCAGCAGCTGGGGGAGGGCCGGTAATGAGCAGTTCTTC. Its protein is CASSWGRAGNEQFF.

Turning to this clonotype: A junction end diverges from the germline sequence, so it may reflect a read error. The rearrangement uses TRBV12-3 or TRBV12-4 and TRBJ1-4; D possibly corresponds to TRBD1 (5 bases). This CDR3 region has 15 residues. The CDR3 DNA reads as TGTGTCAGCAGTTCCGTGGGGGGGAGGAGTGAAAAACTGTTTTTT. Its protein is CVSSSVGGRSEKLFF.